The present TCR beta chain was sequenced within a study of blood T cell repertoires in COVID-19. Study details: Donors in the United States, Italy and Spain gave samples during acute or convalescent COVID-19. T cells, B-cell-depleted T cells, or PBMCs provided the cDNA or gDNA that served as material.

The CDR3 runs 13 residues. Germline loops: CDR1 LNHDA, CDR2 SQIVND (reference sequence). The J segment lost 3 bases and the V segment lost 5 bases, leaving 3 bases of the junction unmatched. Authors' methods: Scientists estimated how many nucleated cells there were by amplifying reference gene primers. TCRdb's copy holds only in-frame clones and misses some; the assay was immunoSEQ multiplex PCR. V, J and clone size derive from that table, while D and trimming were established from the DNA sequence. The sample consists of 170,000 or so clones, roughly 75% of them appearing once. The receptor's source is a man aged 65 to 85 with active or convalescent COVID-19. V gene TRBV19 combines with J gene TRBJ2-7; the match to TRBD1 covers 8 bases. Sample: peripheral blood. CDR3: CASSYGQGYEQYF. Written as DNA, the CDR3 is TGTGCCAGTAGTTACGGACAGGGCTACGAGCAGTACTTC.